What follows is one T cell receptor (beta chain) and its context. PCR primers comprised 60 Vbeta and 13 Jbeta primers. Using immunoSEQ multiplex PCR, the repertoire was profiled, and TCRdb retains in-frame clones only, with some absent. The sample has over 50,000 clones, roughly nine tenths seen once. With 3 bases removed from V and 0 bases from J, the gap between germline ends came to 12 bases. CDR1 and CDR2 (germline): GTSNPN, SVGIG (reference sequence). This CDR3 contains 15 residues. Unrecorded immune exposures were likely, despite nominal health at sampling. This entry is derived from a study of cytomegalovirus exposure and HLA in healthy donors.

Sequenced material: PBMCs. V usage is TRBV30 and J usage is TRBJ1-5, with unresolved D. The receptor was derived from a man between 25 and 39 years old in good health and CMV-seropositive. The CDR3 reads CAWSPTRYSNQPQHF. In nucleotides, the CDR3 is TGTGCCTGGAGCCCGACACGTTATAGCAATCAGCCCCAGCATTTT.